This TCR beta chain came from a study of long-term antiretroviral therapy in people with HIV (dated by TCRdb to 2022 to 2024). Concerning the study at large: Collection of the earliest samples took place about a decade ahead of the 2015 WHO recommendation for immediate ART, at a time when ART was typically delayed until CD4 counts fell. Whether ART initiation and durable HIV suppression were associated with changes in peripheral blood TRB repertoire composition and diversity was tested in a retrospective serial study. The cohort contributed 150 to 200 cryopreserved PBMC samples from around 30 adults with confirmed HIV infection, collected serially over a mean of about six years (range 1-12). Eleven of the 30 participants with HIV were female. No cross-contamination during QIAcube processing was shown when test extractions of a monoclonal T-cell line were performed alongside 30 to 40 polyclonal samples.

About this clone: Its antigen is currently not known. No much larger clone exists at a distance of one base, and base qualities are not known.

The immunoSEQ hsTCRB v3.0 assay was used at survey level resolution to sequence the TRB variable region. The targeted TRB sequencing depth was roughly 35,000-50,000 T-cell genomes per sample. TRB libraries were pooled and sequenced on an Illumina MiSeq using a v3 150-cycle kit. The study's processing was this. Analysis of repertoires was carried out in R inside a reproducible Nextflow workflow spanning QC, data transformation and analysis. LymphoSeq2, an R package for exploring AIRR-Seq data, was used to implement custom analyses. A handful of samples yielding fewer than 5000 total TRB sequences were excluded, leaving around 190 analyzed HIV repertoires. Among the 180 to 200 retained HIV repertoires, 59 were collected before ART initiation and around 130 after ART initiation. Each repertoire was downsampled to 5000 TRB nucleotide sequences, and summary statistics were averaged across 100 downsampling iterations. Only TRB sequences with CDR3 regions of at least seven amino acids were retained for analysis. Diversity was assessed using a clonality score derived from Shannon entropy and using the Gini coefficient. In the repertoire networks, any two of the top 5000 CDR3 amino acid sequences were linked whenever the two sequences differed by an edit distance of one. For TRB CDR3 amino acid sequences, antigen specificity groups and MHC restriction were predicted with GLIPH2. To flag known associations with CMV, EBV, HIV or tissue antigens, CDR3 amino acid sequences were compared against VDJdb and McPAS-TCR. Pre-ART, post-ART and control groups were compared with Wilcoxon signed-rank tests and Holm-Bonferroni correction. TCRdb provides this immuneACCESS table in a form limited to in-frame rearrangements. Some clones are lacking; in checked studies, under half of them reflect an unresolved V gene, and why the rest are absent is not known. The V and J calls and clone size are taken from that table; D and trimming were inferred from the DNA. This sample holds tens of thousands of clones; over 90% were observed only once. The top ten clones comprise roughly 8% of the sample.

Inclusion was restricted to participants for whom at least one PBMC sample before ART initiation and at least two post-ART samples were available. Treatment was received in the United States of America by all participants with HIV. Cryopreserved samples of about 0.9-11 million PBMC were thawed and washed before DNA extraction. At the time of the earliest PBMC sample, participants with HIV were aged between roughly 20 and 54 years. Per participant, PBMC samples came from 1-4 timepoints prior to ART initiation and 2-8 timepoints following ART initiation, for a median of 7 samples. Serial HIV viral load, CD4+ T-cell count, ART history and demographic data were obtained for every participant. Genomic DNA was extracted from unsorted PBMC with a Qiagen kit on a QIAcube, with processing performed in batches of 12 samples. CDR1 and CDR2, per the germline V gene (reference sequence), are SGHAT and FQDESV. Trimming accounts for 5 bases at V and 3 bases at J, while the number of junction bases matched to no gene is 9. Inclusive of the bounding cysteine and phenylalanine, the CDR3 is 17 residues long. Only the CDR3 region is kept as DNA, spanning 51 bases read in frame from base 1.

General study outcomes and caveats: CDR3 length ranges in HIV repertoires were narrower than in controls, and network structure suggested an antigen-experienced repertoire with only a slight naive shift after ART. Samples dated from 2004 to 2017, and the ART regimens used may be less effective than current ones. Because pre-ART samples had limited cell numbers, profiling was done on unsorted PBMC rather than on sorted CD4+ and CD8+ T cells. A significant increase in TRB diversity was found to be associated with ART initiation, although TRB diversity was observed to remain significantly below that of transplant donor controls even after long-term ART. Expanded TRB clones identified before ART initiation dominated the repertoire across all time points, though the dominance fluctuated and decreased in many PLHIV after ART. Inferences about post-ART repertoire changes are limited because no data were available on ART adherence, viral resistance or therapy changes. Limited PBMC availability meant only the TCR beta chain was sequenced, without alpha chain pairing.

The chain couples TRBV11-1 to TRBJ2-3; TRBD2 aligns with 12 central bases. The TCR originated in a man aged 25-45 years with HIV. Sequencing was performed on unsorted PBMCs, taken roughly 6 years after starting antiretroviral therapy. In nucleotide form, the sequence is TGTGCCAGCAGCCTCCCGCCCGGACTAGCGGGAACAGATACGCAGTATTTT. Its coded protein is CASSLPPGLAGTDTQYF. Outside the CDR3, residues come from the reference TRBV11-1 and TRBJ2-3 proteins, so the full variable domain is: EAEVAQSPRYKITEKSQAVAFWCDPISGHATLYWYRQILGQGPELLVQFQDESVVDDSQLPKDRFSAERLKGVDSTLKIQPAELGDSAMYLCASSLPPGLAGTDTQYFGPGTRLTVL.